This TCR beta chain derives from a study of spatial heterogeneity in lung cancer. This clonotype was observed at least ten times. TCRdb passed the 5' RACE reads through MiXCR, listing each CDR3 protein once. The profile shows some 47,000 distinct CDR3 sequences, less than 8.5% of them singletons. Specified time point: sample taken at primary tumor resection. Unsorted samples of tumor, nontumor lung or frozen PBMC had their whole RNA sequenced. The V end lost 1 base, the J end lost 11 bases, and 17 bases lay between the germline ends. The CDR3 is 14 amino acids. The sequence was obtained from a female donor with early-stage non-small cell lung cancer. The V call is TRBV12-3 or TRBV12-4, the J call TRBJ1-1, with unresolved D. Specimen: PBMCs, collected at surgery. The CDR3 nucleotides read TGTGCCAGCAGTTTAGTCGACACGCCCTGGGTGGCTTTCTTT. Protein product: CASSLVDTPWVAFF.